What follows are 23 T cell receptor beta chains derived from one specimen sequenced in a study of response to subunit inactivated influenza vaccine. MiXCR, applied by TCRdb to the RT-PCR reads, yields one record per CDR3 protein. This sample yields a few hundred thousand distinct CDR3 sequences, of which 21% are seen a single time; about 9.4% belongs to the top ten. The starting material was PBMCs from blood, obtained roughly 20 months after vaccination. The source of these receptors is a man between 50 and 75 years old who received an inactivated influenza vaccine.

Only a few counts were recorded for this clonotype. For the CDR3, the DNA is TGCGCCAGCAGCCATAACAGGGGTTATGAAGCTTTCTTT. The encoded protein is CASSHNRGYEAFF. This chain uses TRBV4-1 with TRBJ1-1, with TRBD1 matching 7 bases. This CDR3 has 13 residues. The trim removed 3 bases at V and 7 bases at J, leaving 5 bases unmatched. CDR1 is MGHRA, CDR2 YSYEKL, per germline.

Here the CDR3 DNA reads TGCAGTTCCACTGGGGGAGAAAAGGAGGAGCAGTACTTC. Translated: CSSTGGEKEEQYF. This chain uses TRBV20-1 with TRBJ2-7; D possibly matches TRBD1 or TRBD2 (5 bases each). CDR3 length equals 13 residues. V was cut by 8 bases and J by 7 bases, with 21 bases left in between. CDR1 and CDR2 from the germline V gene are DFQATT and SNEGSKA (reference sequence).

The chain recombines TRBV12-3 or TRBV12-4 with TRBJ1-5, with D hard to call. This CDR3 contains 17 residues. With 2 bases removed from V and 0 bases from J, the gap between germline ends came to 14 bases. The CDR3 sequence: CASSLSSGPNSNQPQHF. The CDR3 nucleotides are TGTGCCAGCAGTTTAAGTTCGGGCCCCAATAGCAATCAGCCCCAGCATTTT.

This sequence joins TRBV28 and TRBJ2-5, with no clear D. The CDR3 runs to 13 residues. CDR1 and CDR2 (germline): MDHEN, SYDVKM. The ends were cut back, 3 bases at V and 2 bases at J, with 7 bases in the middle. DNA of the CDR3: TGTGCCAGCAGTTTTTATATACAAGAGACCCAGTACTTC. This encodes CASSFYIQETQYF.

This clonotype came up many times. The V call is TRBV5-1, the J call TRBJ2-5, with D unresolved. The germline CDR1 and CDR2 sequences are SGHRS and YFSETQ. The V end was cut by 3 bases, the J end by 1 base, with 1 base between. This CDR3 is 11 amino acids long. The chain's CDR3 is CASSSQETQYF. The CDR3 DNA reads TGCGCCAGCAGCTCCCAAGAGACCCAGTACTTC.

CDR3: CASSEDRVRRTEAFF. CDR3 nucleotide sequence: TGTGCCAGCAGTGAAGACCGAGTAAGGCGCACTGAAGCTTTCTTT. The chain has TRBV2 and TRBJ1-1; D unclear. V dropped 1 base and J dropped 4 bases, with 13 bases sitting between them. The CDR3 length is 15 residues. Germline values: CDR1 SNHLY, CDR2 FYNNEI.

The sample holds a few counts of this clonotype. The J gene is TRBJ2-5, the V gene TRBV20-1; D gene ambiguous. The CDR3 length is 13 residues. V was clipped by 1 base and J by 4 bases, with 10 bases between them. From germline, CDR1 is DFQATT and CDR2 SNEGSKA (reference sequence). This CDR3 reads CSARAPTAETQYF. The CDR3 DNA follows: TGCAGTGCTAGAGCCCCGACTGCAGAGACCCAGTACTTC.

This clonotype was seen more than once but under ten times. The V call is TRBV7-8, the J call TRBJ2-3; D could derive from TRBD1 or TRBD2 (7 bases each). CDR3 size: 16 residues. Between the trimmed V and J ends, which lost 5 bases and 2 bases, there was a span of 17 bases. Germline assignment: CDR1 SGHVS and CDR2 FQNEAQ. CDR3 amino acids: CASSLRQGGATDTQYF. The CDR3 nucleotides are TGTGCCAGCAGCCTTAGACAGGGAGGGGCCACAGATACGCAGTATTTT.

This clonotype has more than one count but fewer than ten. V is TRBV5-1 and J is TRBJ2-3, with no clear D. Germline V gene lookup returns CDR1 SGHRS and CDR2 YFSETQ. The ends were cut back, 0 bases at V and 4 bases at J, with 12 bases in the middle. This CDR3 has 15 amino acids. CDR3 coding DNA: TGCGCCAGCAGCTTGGCTAGAAAACTGGCAGATACGCAGTATTTT. It translates to CASSLARKLADTQYF.

This clonotype was detected a few times. CDR3 sequence: CSALGAAPVSNQPQHF. DNA for the CDR3: TGCAGTGCCTTGGGGGCGGCCCCTGTTAGCAATCAGCCCCAGCATTTT. The rearrangement links TRBV20-1 to TRBJ1-5, with TRBD1 as a possible D gene (6 bases). The V and J ends lost 6 bases and 0 bases respectively, with 18 bases between them. This CDR3 spans 16 amino acids. CDR1 DFQATT and CDR2 SNEGSKA come from the germline V gene (reference sequence).

The chain joins TRBV20-1 to TRBJ2-5; no definite D call. Germline V CDR1 and CDR2: DFQATT, SNEGSKA (reference sequence). The CDR3 covers 13 residues. V was cut by 2 bases and J by 2 bases, with 9 bases left in between. CDR3 in amino acids: CSARFVGQETQYF. The CDR3 nucleotides are TGCAGTGCTAGATTTGTGGGGCAAGAGACCCAGTACTTC.

The chain employs TRBV7-2 and TRBJ2-5, with unresolved D. This CDR3 has 15 residues. The V gene lost 3 bases and the J gene lost 6 bases, with 17 bases spanning the gap. Germline CDR1 and CDR2: SGHTA and FQGNSA. This chain's CDR3 is CASSFLADLGKTQYF. DNA for the CDR3: TGTGCCAGCAGCTTCTTGGCGGATTTGGGCAAGACCCAGTACTTC.

This clonotype was counted at least ten times. This chain joins TRBV20-1 and TRBJ1-2; 8 positions match TRBD1. J was trimmed by 8 bases and V by 4 bases; bases with no gene match: 12. The germline V gene has CDR1 DFQATT and CDR2 SNEGSKA (reference sequence). The CDR3 is made up of 14 amino acids. CDR3 protein: CSAITARGRGGYTF. CDR3 DNA sequence: TGCAGTGCTATTACCGCCAGGGGGCGCGGGGGCTACACCTTC.

This clonotype appeared a few times. This chain joins TRBV4-2 and TRBJ1-2, with 8 bases aligning to TRBD1. Trimming removed 1 base from V and 8 bases from J; junction bases left unmatched: 6. This CDR3 comprises 14 residues. Germline CDR1 LGHNA, CDR2 YNFKEQ. The CDR3 sequence: CASSQARGRRGYTF. CDR3 bases: TGTGCCAGCAGCCAAGCCAGGGGGCGCCGAGGCTACACCTTC.

This chain joins TRBV18 and TRBJ2-7; D not certain. The germline V gene encodes CDR1 KGHSH and CDR2 LQKENI. The length of the CDR3 is 15 residues. Trimming removed 6 bases at V and 4 bases at J, with 19 bases between. The CDR3 DNA reads as TGTGCCAGCTCCCAAATTAGGGCATTAATGTACGAGCAGTACTTC. Its translation is CASSQIRALMYEQYF.

V is TRBV2 and J is TRBJ1-1; 7 positions agree with TRBD1. The germline CDR1 and CDR2 sequences are SNHLY and FYNNEI. V lost 5 bases to trimming and J lost 0 bases; unmatched junction nucleotides: 6. CDR3 size: 15 residues. This chain's CDR3 is CASSPQTGMNTEAFF. CDR3 nucleotides: TGTGCCAGCAGTCCTCAGACAGGGATGAACACTGAAGCTTTCTTT.

Many counts were recorded for this clonotype. The rearrangement uses TRBV6-2 or TRBV6-3 and TRBJ2-2; D may match TRBD1 or TRBD2 (5 bases each). The CDR3 runs to 12 residues. The V gene's germline CDR1 is MNHEY and CDR2 SVGEGT. V dropped 7 bases and J dropped 7 bases, with 10 bases sitting between them. The CDR3 DNA is TGTGCCAGCACGAGAGGGGACGGGGAGCTGTTTTTT. It is translated as CASTRGDGELFF.

This clonotype was seen a handful of times. The rearrangement links TRBV20-1 to TRBJ1-2; no clear D gene. Germline-derived CDR1 and CDR2 are DFQATT and SNEGSKA (reference sequence). V gave up 2 bases and J gave up 0 bases, with 16 bases separating them. CDR3 size: 16 residues. The CDR3 here is CSARPPRAGANYGYTF. The CDR3 nucleotides read TGCAGTGCTAGACCACCTCGGGCCGGCGCTAACTATGGCTACACCTTC.

This clonotype appeared a few times. V gene TRBV27 combines with J gene TRBJ1-4, with D possibly matching TRBD1 (5 bases). Germline lookup yields CDR1 MNHEY and CDR2 SMNVEV (reference sequence). The CDR3 runs to 17 residues. Trimming removed 4 bases at V and 0 bases at J, with 15 bases between. In DNA form, the CDR3 reads TGTGCCAGCAGTTCCTCCCCCGGGGCGGCAACTAATGAAAAACTGTTTTTT. Its translation is CASSSSPGAATNEKLFF.

This clonotype was seen only a few times. V and J are TRBV30 and TRBJ1-3, with D possibly TRBD1 on 6 matching bases. Germline CDR1 is GTSNPN and CDR2 is SVGIG (reference sequence). The CDR3 loop spans 14 amino acids. Trimming removed 0 bases from V and 8 bases from J, with 14 bases in between. The CDR3: CAWSVGAPSYTIYF. The CDR3 region has the DNA TGTGCCTGGAGTGTGGGGGCCCCAAGCTACACCATATATTTT.

The V and J genes are TRBV11-2 and TRBJ1-2; the match to TRBD1 covers 7 bases. The CDR3 totals 18 residues. Trimming cost V 1 base and J 0 bases; bases outside gene matches: 11. The germline CDR1 and CDR2 sequences are SGHAT and FQNNGV. As DNA, the CDR3 is TGTGCCAGCAGCTTAGGGGAGTTCGGCCAGGGGGCTAACTATGGCTACACCTTC. Translation gives CASSLGEFGQGANYGYTF.

This clonotype appeared a few times. The chain couples TRBV10-3 to TRBJ2-7, with TRBD1 matching over 9 bases. In germline, CDR1 is ENHRY, CDR2 SYGVKD. The ends lost 3 bases at V and 4 bases at J; junction bases unmatched: 7. The CDR3 runs 15 residues. This CDR3 reads CAISDLTGGAYEQYF. The CDR3 nucleotides are TGTGCCATCAGTGACCTTACAGGGGGCGCGTACGAGCAGTACTTC.

This clonotype has only a few counts. The chain uses TRBV28 and TRBJ2-7; 11 positions match TRBD2. V lost 0 bases, J lost 2 bases, and 3 bases stayed unmatched. This CDR3 is 16 amino acids long. The V gene's germline CDR1 is MDHEN and CDR2 SYDVKM. DNA of the CDR3: TGTGCCAGCAGTTTATGGACTAGCGGGGAAACCTACGAGCAGTACTTC. It encodes CASSLWTSGETYEQYF.